This paragraph reports one T cell receptor (beta chain). As yet, its antigen is unknown. The source of the sample is a study of T cell repertoires in cytomegalovirus infection. Study in general: Peptides in the study included HLA-C-restricted and HLA-B-restricted CMV epitopes. Indicated by public TCR beta signatures were CMV infection and matching HLA type. General observations from the study: Cumulative public TCR beta family frequency identified CMV carriers with the relevant HLA.

From germline, CDR1 is MNHEY and CDR2 SMNVEV (reference sequence). The CDR3 has 13 amino acids. V dropped 6 bases and J dropped 4; count of bases not matched to a gene: 3. Each CDR3 protein gets one entry after TCRdb re-called the reads with MiXCR. This sample has about 340,000 distinct CDR3 sequences; approximately 32% occur once, and the top ten carry 20%. The TCR originated in a human donor in good health (CMV status not recorded). Some clones in this sample may be carry-over from other donors' samples. This rearrangement joins TRBV27 to TRBJ2-1; 7 nucleotides match TRBD2. The source material was cultured PBMCs, sampled from culture after CMV antigen stimulation. As DNA, the CDR3 is TGTGCCAGCAGCCCCGGGAGGTACAATGAGCAGTTCTTC. Amino acid sequence: CASSPGRYNEQFF.